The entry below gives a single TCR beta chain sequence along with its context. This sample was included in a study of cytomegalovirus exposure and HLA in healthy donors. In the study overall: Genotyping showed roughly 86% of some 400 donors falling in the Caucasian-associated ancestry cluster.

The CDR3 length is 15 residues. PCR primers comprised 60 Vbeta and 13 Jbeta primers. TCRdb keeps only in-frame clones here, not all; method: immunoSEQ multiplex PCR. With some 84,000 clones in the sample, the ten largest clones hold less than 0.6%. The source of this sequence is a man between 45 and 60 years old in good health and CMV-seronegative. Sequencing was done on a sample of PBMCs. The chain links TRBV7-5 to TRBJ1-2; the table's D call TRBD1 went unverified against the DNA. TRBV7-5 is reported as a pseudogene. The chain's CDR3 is CARSLAQGMGYGYTF. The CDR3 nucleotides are TGTGCCAGAAGCTTAGCGCAGGGAATGGGCTATGGCTACACCTTC.